Listed below are T cell receptor beta chains from one sample, sequenced in a study of cytomegalovirus exposure and HLA in healthy donors. The method was immunoSEQ multiplex PCR; TCRdb's version includes in-frame clones alone and lacks a portion of them. The sample lists about 160,000 clones; over 60% were seen once. The specimen was PBMCs. These receptors were taken from a woman between 50 and 59 years old in good health and CMV-seropositive. The conserved cysteine and the conserved F or W are not part of the CDR3 here. The order of the fields is clone size, V gene, D gene, CDR3 protein. D genes are given only for firm matches. Only part of the rows carry a size: once, few, many, or a class if the clone is expanded.

>.|TRBV6-1|.
ASQDGQLGYT
>few|TRBV2|.
ASRRTDSPGNTIY
>.|TRBV6-6|TRBD2
ASSPPSTSGLYEQY
>.|TRBV9|TRBD1
ASSVSTGAYNSPLH
>.|TRBV19|TRBD1
ASSLTGLNQPQH
>few|TRBV19|TRBD1
ASSLETGPGANVLT
>.|TRBV6-1|.
ASSEAGGGEKLF
>.|TRBV6-5|.
ASSYGSRGNTEAF
>.|TRBV5-1|.
ASSQDSNTGELF
>.|TRBV5-4|TRBD2
ASSPSGLAGGASYNEQF
>.|TRBV7-8|TRBD2
ASLAGGLNEQF
>.|TRBV4-3|TRBD2
ASSQDGTSGYNEQF
>.|TRBV7-2|.
ASSSSATNEKLF